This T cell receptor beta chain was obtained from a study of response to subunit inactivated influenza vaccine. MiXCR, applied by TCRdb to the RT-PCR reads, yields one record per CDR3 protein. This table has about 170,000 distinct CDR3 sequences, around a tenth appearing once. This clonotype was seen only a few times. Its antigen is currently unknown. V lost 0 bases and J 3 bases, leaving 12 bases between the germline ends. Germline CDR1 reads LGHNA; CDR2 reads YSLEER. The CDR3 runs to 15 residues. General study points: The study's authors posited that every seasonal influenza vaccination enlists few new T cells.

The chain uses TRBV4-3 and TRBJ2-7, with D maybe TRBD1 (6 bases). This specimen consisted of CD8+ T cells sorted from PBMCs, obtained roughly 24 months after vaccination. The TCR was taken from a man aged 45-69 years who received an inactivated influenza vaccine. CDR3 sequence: CASSQDLGQIYEQYF. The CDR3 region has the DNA TGCGCCAGCAGCCAAGATTTAGGACAGATCTACGAGCAGTACTTC.